The 13 T cell receptor beta chains reported below all come from one sample, sequenced in a study of blood T cell repertoires in COVID-19. Some clones are missing from TCRdb's copy, which holds only in-frame ones; the method was immunoSEQ multiplex PCR. The repertoire holds about 120,000 clones, around 81% seen once, with about 12% in the top ten. Sequenced input: peripheral blood. The receptors were gathered from a man aged 55 to 69 with acute or convalescent COVID-19.

The gene calls are TRBV28 and TRBJ1-1; TRBD1 matches 8 bases. The germline V gene has CDR1 MDHEN and CDR2 SYDVKM. This CDR3 region has 17 residues. Trimming cost V 5 bases and J 0 bases; bases outside gene matches: 11. CDR3 sequence (DNA): TGTGCCAGCAGTGTATACGGGACAGGACGCCTGAACACTGAAGCTTTCTTT. It encodes CASSVYGTGRLNTEAFF.

V usage is TRBV13 and J usage is TRBJ2-1, with D uncertain. Between the trimmed V and J ends, which lost 5 bases and 1 base, there was a span of 18 bases. This CDR3 region has 17 residues. Per germline, CDR1 PRHDT and CDR2 FYEKMQ (reference sequence). As DNA, the CDR3 is TGTGCCAGCAGCCCGCAGCTCCGAGAGGCGTCCTACAATGAGCAGTTCTTC. Translation: CASSPQLREASYNEQFF.

This clone was counted once. The J gene is TRBJ1-5, the V gene TRBV7-8; D is unresolved. Germline V gene sequence: CDR1 SGHVS, CDR2 FQNEAQ. The CDR3 runs to 16 residues. V was cut by 3 bases and J by 4 bases, with 16 bases left in between. The CDR3 DNA follows: TGTGCCAGCAGCTTTGAGTCGCGGGGTACGAATCAGCCCCAGCATTTT. Protein product: CASSFESRGTNQPQHF. The full variable domain, its missing parts supplied by reference TRBV7-8 and TRBJ1-5, is GAGVSQSPRYKVAKRGQDVALRCDPISGHVSLFWYQQALGQGPEFLTYFQNEAQLDKSGLPSDRFFAERPEGSVSTLKIQRTQQEDSAVYLCASSFESRGTNQPQHFGDGTRLSIL.

This clone was counted only a few times. The CDR3 DNA sequence: TGTGCCAGCAGTTTCCTTCAGGAGCAGTACTTC. It yields the protein CASSFLQEQYF. The chain links TRBV12-3 or TRBV12-4 to TRBJ2-7; D remains ambiguous. The CDR3 is 11 residues long. V dropped 3 bases and J dropped 7 bases, with 7 bases sitting between them.

CDR3 sequence (DNA): TGTGCCAGCGTCCGAGACAGAGATGGCTACACCTTC. Its protein product is CASVRDRDGYTF. The V call is TRBV9, the J call TRBJ1-2; tentative D call: TRBD1 (5 bases). Trimming cost V 7 bases and J 6 bases, with 13 bases left between them. The CDR3 length is 12 residues. The germline V gene has CDR1 SGDLS and CDR2 YYNGEE.

The chain carries TRBV14 and TRBJ2-1; 7 nucleotides align to TRBD2. V lost 5 bases to trimming and J lost 9 bases; unmatched junction nucleotides: 4. Germline loops: CDR1 SGHDN, CDR2 FVKESK. The CDR3 has 12 residues. As DNA, the CDR3 is TGTGCCAGCAGCTCTCGCGGGAGTGAGCAGTTCTTC. Translation: CASSSRGSEQFF.

This chain joins TRBV9 and TRBJ2-6, with D perhaps matching TRBD2 (5 bases). Deletions cut 2 bases from V and 0 bases from J, with 12 bases between. The CDR3 is made up of 17 amino acids. Germline loops: CDR1 SGDLS, CDR2 YYNGEE. The DNA for the CDR3 is TGTGCCAGCAGCGTGGCCCCACGGGGCTCTGGGGCCAACGTCCTGACTTTC. Translated: CASSVAPRGSGANVLTF. The full variable domain, completed using reference TRBV9 and TRBJ2-6, is DSGVTQTPKHLITATGQRVTLRCSPRSGDLSVYWYQQSLDQGLQFLIQYYNGEERAKGNILERFSAQQFPDLHSELNLSSLELGDSALYFCASSVAPRGSGANVLTFGAGSRLTVL.

This clone was counted once. The V gene is TRBV21-1, the J gene TRBJ2-1; the table's TRBD2 call for D was not verified on the DNA. TRBV21-1 has pseudogene status. The CDR3 covers 16 residues. This CDR3 is CASSPNIAGGDNEQFF. CDR3 coding DNA: TGTGCCAGCAGCCCGAACATAGCGGGAGGGGACAATGAGCAGTTCTTC.

This CDR3 reads CASSVLGEGTDTQYF. For the CDR3, the DNA is TGTGCCAGCAGCGTACTTGGCGAGGGCACAGATACGCAGTATTTT. The chain recombines TRBV9 with TRBJ2-3, with D hard to call. CDR1 and CDR2 from the germline V gene are SGDLS and YYNGEE. This CDR3 has 15 amino acids. Trimming took off 1 base at V and 1 base at J, with 10 bases between the two ends.

The rearrangement uses TRBV7-3 and TRBJ1-2; a weak D match, TRBD1 (5 bases). The germline V gene has CDR1 SGHTA and CDR2 FQGTGA. Between the trimmed V and J ends, which lost 8 bases and 1 base, there was a span of 11 bases. The CDR3 is 13 residues long. The DNA for the CDR3 is TGTGCCAGCGGGGACTCGATTAACTATGGCTACACCTTC. This gives the protein CASGDSINYGYTF. The full variable domain, rest sourced from reference TRBV7-3 and TRBJ1-2, is GAGVSQTPSNKVTEKGKYVELRCDPISGHTALYWYRQSLGQGPEFLIYFQGTGAADDSGLPNDRFFAVRPEGSVSTLKIQRTERGDSAVYLCASGDSINYGYTFGSGTRLTVV.

The sample holds a few counts of this clone. The chain links TRBV7-2 to TRBJ2-7, with D possibly being TRBD2 (7 bases). Germline V gives CDR1 SGHTA, CDR2 FQGNSA. The CDR3 spans 15 residues. With 8 bases removed from V and 4 bases from J, the gap between germline ends came to 21 bases. The CDR3 nucleotides are TGTGCCAGCTCGCACGGGGGGCCGTCGCGATACGAGCAGTACTTC. Its protein product is CASSHGGPSRYEQYF.

The CDR3 loop reads CASTTDSKNTEAFF. The CDR3 DNA reads TGTGCCAGCACCACTGACAGTAAGAACACTGAAGCTTTCTTT. V is TRBV2 and J is TRBJ1-1; possibly TRBD1 for D (5 bases). Per the germline V gene, CDR1 is SNHLY and CDR2 is FYNNEI. CDR3 length equals 14 residues. With 7 bases removed from V and 1 base from J, the gap between germline ends came to 13 bases.

In regard to this clone: With a much larger clone just one base away, this may be a read error. The sample has other DNA sequences that encode this CDR3 too. The CDR3 DNA is TGTGCCAGTACCTCAGGGACAGGAGCTGCCATTCAGTACTTC. Translated: CASTSGTGAAIQYF. This chain joins TRBV19 and TRBJ2-4, with 8 bases aligning to TRBD1. The CDR3 loop spans 14 amino acids. Per the germline V gene, CDR1 is LNHDA and CDR2 is SQIVND (reference sequence). V trimming: 7 bases; J trimming: 9 bases; junction bases outside the gene matches: 11.